The rows below give T cell receptor beta chains drawn from one sample of a study of early T cells in non-severe SARS-CoV-2 infection. TCRdb recomputed calls from the 5' RACE reads with MiXCR, one row per CDR3 protein. The top ten clones hold roughly two fifths of a sample with around 27,000 distinct CDR3 sequences, 6.6% of them seen once. The sample consisted of whole blood. The receptors shown here come from an adult who was a healthcare worker with PCR-confirmed SARS-CoV-2 infection or an uninfected control (not recorded which). Each CDR3 is given with its conserved first and last residue. A D gene is named only where the DNA matches it firmly. Some rows have no size entry. The others give once, few or many, or a class for an expanded clone.

V gene,J gene,D gene,clone size,CDR3 DNA,CDR3 protein
TRBV2,TRBJ2-1,TRBD1,few,TGTGCCAGCAGCCGGGACAGGGGGGACAATGAGCAGTTCTTC,CASSRDRGDNEQFF
TRBV4-2,TRBJ2-7,TRBD1,few,TGTGCCAGCAGCCAACCGGGACAGGGGAGCGACGAGCAGTACTTC,CASSQPGQGSDEQYF
TRBV5-1,TRBJ2-2,TRBD2,many,TGCGCCAGCAGCTTGGCGGCTAGCGGGAACGGGGAGCTGTTTTTT,CASSLAASGNGELFF
TRBV7-9,TRBJ2-1,TRBD1,many,TGTGCCTACACCGCGGGACAGGGGGCGGTTGAGCAGTTCTTC,CAYTAGQGAVEQFF
TRBV14,TRBJ1-1,-,many,TGTGCCAGCAGCGTGTCAGGATCTGACACTGAAGCTTTCTTT,CASSVSGSDTEAFF
TRBV7-2,TRBJ1-2,-,-,TGTGCCAGCAGCCAGCCCGAATTATGGAGTTATGGCTACACCTTC,CASSQPELWSYGYTF
TRBV18,TRBJ1-6,TRBD1,-,TGTGCCAGCTCACAACGACAGGGCGGCTATAATTCACCCCTCCACTTT,CASSQRQGGYNSPLHF
TRBV9,TRBJ2-3,-,many,TGTGCCAGCAGCGTAGAAAAGGATACGCAGTATTTT,CASSVEKDTQYF
TRBV11-2,TRBJ2-2,-,many,TGTGCCAGCAGCTTAGAAATCTCGCTAGCAAGTACCGGGGAGCTGTTTTTT,CASSLEISLASTGELFF
TRBV23-1,TRBJ1-1,-,many,TGCGCCAGCCGATCAGAGAGAACACTGAAGCTTTTCTTT,CASRSERTLKLFF
TRBV5-5,TRBJ2-5,TRBD2,many,TGTGCCAGCAGCTTGCCAGCGGGGGGAGAGACCCAGTACTTC,CASSLPAGGETQYF
TRBV5-1,TRBJ2-1,TRBD1,many,TGCGCCAGCAAACCCGGGACAGAGGCCTACAATGAGCAGTTCTTC,CASKPGTEAYNEQFF
TRBV10-3,TRBJ2-7,-,-,TGTGCCAATTCGGCGGGCTTCTCCTACGAGCAGTACTTC,CANSAGFSYEQYF
TRBV11-2,TRBJ2-7,-,few,TGTGCCAGCAGCTCGCGACAGGAATACGAGCAGTACTTC,CASSSRQEYEQYF
TRBV19,TRBJ2-1,-,many,TGTGCCAGTAGTATGTCCAGGGCCCTCAATGAGCAGTTCTTC,CASSMSRALNEQFF
TRBV7-2,TRBJ1-2,TRBD1,many,TGTGCCAGCAGCCAGAGACAGGGTTCTAACTATGGCTACACCTTC,CASSQRQGSNYGYTF
TRBV19,TRBJ2-5,-,many,TGTGCCAGTAGTATGTTGCGGGAGACCCAGTACTTC,CASSMLRETQYF
TRBV4-2,TRBJ2-3,TRBD2,many,TGTGCCAGCAGCCAAGATACGGGACTAGCGGGAGATACGCAGTATTTT,CASSQDTGLAGDTQYF
TRBV19,TRBJ1-2,TRBD1,many,TGTGCCAGTAGTATCAGGGGGCGCAAGGGCTACACCTTC,CASSIRGRKGYTF
TRBV15,TRBJ1-1,TRBD1,many,TGTGCCACCAGCACTGATCCAGGGGGATACACTGAAGCTTTCTTT,CATSTDPGGYTEAFF
TRBV27,TRBJ2-6,-,-,TGTGCCAGCAGTGAAAGGGGGTCTGGGGCCAACGTCCTGACTTTC,CASSERGSGANVLTF
TRBV5-4,TRBJ2-5,-,-,TGTGCCAGCAGCTCAAATAGGGTCTCCCAAGAGACCCAGTACTTC,CASSSNRVSQETQYF
TRBV6-6,TRBJ2-1,TRBD1,many,TGTGCCAGCTCATATTTACAGGGGGATGAGCAGTTCTTC,CASSYLQGDEQFF
TRBV9,TRBJ2-3,TRBD2,many,TGTGCCAGCAGCGGCTTACTAGCGGGGGGGCCCGGAGATACGCAGTATTTT,CASSGLLAGGPGDTQYF
TRBV5-4,TRBJ1-1,-,many,TGTGCCAGCAGCTTCCGGGACGACAACACTGAAGCTTTCTTT,CASSFRDDNTEAFF
TRBV20-1,TRBJ2-7,-,many,TGCAGTGCTAGAGAAGGGGGAGGGTCTTACGAGCAGTACTTC,CSAREGGGSYEQYF
TRBV14,TRBJ2-1,-,many,TGTGCCAGCAGCCCCCCGGGTGGCTACAATGAGCAGTTCTTC,CASSPPGGYNEQFF
TRBV10-3,TRBJ2-1,TRBD2,many,TGTGCCATCAGTATGACCAACTACGGGACTAAGCAGTTCTTC,CAISMTNYGTKQFF
TRBV25-1,TRBJ1-2,-,-,TGTGCCAGCAGTGAATATCGGAAGGGTGAATGCTACACCTTC,CASSEYRKGECYTF
TRBV12-5,TRBJ2-1,-,-,TGTGCTAGTGGTTTGGTAAACGGGTTATCGTACAATGAGCAGTTCTTC,CASGLVNGLSYNEQFF
TRBV28,TRBJ2-7,TRBD2,many,TGTGCCAGCAGTTTATCGGGCGCGGGAGGCCTGTACGAGCAGTACTTC,CASSLSGAGGLYEQYF
TRBV7-3,TRBJ2-7,TRBD2,-,TGTGCCAGCAGCTTAGGGGGGCTAGCGGGAGCCCCCTACGAGCAGTACTTC,CASSLGGLAGAPYEQYF
TRBV20-1,TRBJ2-1,-,-,TGCAGTGCTCGGATCAGCTCCTACAATGAGCAGTTCTTC,CSARISSYNEQFF
TRBV4-3,TRBJ1-2,-,many,TGCGCCAGCAGCCAAGATACGGGGGGAACCTATGGCTACACCTTC,CASSQDTGGTYGYTF
TRBV12-5,TRBJ1-1,-,few,TGTGCTAGTGGTTTTGTTCCTGGGAACCTGAACACTGAAGCTTTCTTT,CASGFVPGNLNTEAFF
TRBV12-3/TRBV12-4,TRBJ2-5,TRBD1,many,TGTGCCAGCAGCCACCCCGGACAGGGGGAGACCCAGTACTTC,CASSHPGQGETQYF
TRBV6-2/TRBV6-3,TRBJ2-3,-,many,TGTGCCAGCAGTCCACGCCCGGGGGCTCTCACAGATACGCAGTATTTT,CASSPRPGALTDTQYF
TRBV5-1,TRBJ2-1,-,-,TGCGCCAGCAGCTTGGGAGGTGGTCCCTACAATGAGCAGTTCTTC,CASSLGGGPYNEQFF
TRBV12-3/TRBV12-4,TRBJ1-6,-,many,TGTGCCAGCAGTTGGGGCCTAAGCCCCCTCCACTTT,CASSWGLSPLHF
TRBV29-1,TRBJ2-2,-,medium-sized,TGCAGCGTTGAACCCCAGCCCGGAGGGGAGCTGTTTTTT,CSVEPQPGGELFF
TRBV11-2,TRBJ2-3,TRBD2,many,TGTGCCAGCTCGGACCTAGCGGGTTCCCCCCTGGGCACGCAGTATTTT,CASSDLAGSPLGTQYF
TRBV6-2/TRBV6-3,TRBJ2-7,-,few,TGTGCCAGCAGCCACCCGGGGCAATACGAGCAGTACTTC,CASSHPGQYEQYF
TRBV20-1,TRBJ2-1,-,many,TGCAGTGCTAACACAAAGGGGGGGCCTTCCTACAATGAGCAGTTCTTC,CSANTKGGPSYNEQFF
TRBV27,TRBJ2-7,TRBD2,many,TGTGCCAGCAGTTCTAACCGGACTAGCGGCTACGAGCAGTACTTC,CASSSNRTSGYEQYF
TRBV7-2,TRBJ2-6,-,-,TGTGCCAGCAGCTTAGGGCCGGGAGCTGGGGCCAACGTCCTGACTTTC,CASSLGPGAGANVLTF
TRBV20-1,TRBJ1-5,TRBD1,many,TGCAGTGCTAGAGATCAGACAGGGAGGAGTCAGCCCCAGCATTTT,CSARDQTGRSQPQHF
TRBV30,TRBJ2-3,-,many,TGTGCCTGGAACCCAGGGTTTGCCACAGATACGCAGTATTTT,CAWNPGFATDTQYF
TRBV6-2/TRBV6-3,TRBJ1-1,-,few,TGTGCCAGCAGTTACGAGACCCCAGTGACTGAAGCTTTCTTT,CASSYETPVTEAFF
TRBV28,TRBJ2-6,-,many,TGTGCCAGCAGCCCACAGAGCTCTGGGGCCAACGTCCTGACTTTC,CASSPQSSGANVLTF
TRBV7-2,TRBJ2-7,TRBD2,many,TGTGCCAGCAGCCCCCACAGGACTAGCGGGAGCTCCCACTTC,CASSPHRTSGSSHF
TRBV7-8,TRBJ2-5,TRBD2,many,TGTGCCAGCAGCTCGACTACTCCCGGATCGGGGGGGGAGACCCAGTACTTC,CASSSTTPGSGGETQYF
TRBV24-1,TRBJ2-1,-,many,TGTGCCACCAGTGAGGGGTCCTACAATGAGCAGTTCTTC,CATSEGSYNEQFF
TRBV24-1,TRBJ2-2,-,few,TGTGCCACCAGTGACAATCGGTGGGGCGCGAACACCGGGGAGCTGTTTTTT,CATSDNRWGANTGELFF
TRBV7-9,TRBJ2-3,-,many,TGTGCCAGCAGCTTAGGGTCAGGGTCAGATACGCAGTATTTT,CASSLGSGSDTQYF